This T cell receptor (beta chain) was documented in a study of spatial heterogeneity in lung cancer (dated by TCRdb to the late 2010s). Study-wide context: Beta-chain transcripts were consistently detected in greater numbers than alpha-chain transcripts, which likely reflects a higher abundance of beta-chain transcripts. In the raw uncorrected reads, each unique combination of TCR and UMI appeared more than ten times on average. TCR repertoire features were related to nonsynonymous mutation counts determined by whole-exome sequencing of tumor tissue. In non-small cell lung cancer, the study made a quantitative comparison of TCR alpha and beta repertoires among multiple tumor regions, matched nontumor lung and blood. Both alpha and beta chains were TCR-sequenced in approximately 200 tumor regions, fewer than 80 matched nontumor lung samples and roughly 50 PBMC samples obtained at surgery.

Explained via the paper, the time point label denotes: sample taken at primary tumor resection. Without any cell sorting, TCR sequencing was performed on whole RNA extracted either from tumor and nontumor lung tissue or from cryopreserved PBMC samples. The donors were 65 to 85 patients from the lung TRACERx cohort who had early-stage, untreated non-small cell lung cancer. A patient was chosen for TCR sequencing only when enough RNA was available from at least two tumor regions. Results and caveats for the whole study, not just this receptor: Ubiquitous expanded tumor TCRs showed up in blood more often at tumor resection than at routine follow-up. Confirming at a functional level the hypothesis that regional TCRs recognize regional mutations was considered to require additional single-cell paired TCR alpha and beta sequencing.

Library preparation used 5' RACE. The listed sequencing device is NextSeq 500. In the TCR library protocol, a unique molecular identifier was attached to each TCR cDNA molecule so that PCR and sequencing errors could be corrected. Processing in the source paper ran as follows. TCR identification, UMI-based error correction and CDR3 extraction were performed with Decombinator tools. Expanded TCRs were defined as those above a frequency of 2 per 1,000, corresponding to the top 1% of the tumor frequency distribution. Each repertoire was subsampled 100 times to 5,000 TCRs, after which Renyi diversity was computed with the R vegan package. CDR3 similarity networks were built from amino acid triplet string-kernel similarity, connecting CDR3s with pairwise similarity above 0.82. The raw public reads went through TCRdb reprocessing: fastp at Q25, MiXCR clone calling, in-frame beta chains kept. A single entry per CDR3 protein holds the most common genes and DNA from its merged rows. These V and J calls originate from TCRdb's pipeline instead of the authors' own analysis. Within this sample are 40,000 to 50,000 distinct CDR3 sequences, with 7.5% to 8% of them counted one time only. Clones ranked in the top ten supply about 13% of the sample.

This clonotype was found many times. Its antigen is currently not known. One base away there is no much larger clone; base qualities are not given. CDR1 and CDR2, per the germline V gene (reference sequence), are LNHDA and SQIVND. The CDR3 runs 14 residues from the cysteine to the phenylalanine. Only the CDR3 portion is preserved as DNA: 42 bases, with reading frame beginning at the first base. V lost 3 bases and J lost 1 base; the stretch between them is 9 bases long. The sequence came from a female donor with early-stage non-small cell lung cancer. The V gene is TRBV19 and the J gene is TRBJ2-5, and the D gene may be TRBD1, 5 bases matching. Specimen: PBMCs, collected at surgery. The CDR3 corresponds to CASSIRTLQETQYF. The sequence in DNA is TGTGCCAGTAGTATCCGGACACTCCAAGAGACCCAGTACTTC. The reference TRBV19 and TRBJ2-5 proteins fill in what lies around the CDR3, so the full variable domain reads DGGITQSPKYLFRKEGQNVTLSCEQNLNHDAMYWYRQDPGQGLRLIYYSQIVNDFQKGDIAEGYSVSREKKESFPLTVTSAQKNPTAFYLCASSIRTLQETQYFGPGTRLLVL.